Listed here are 9 T cell receptor beta chains from one sample, sequenced in a study of blood T cells in healthy people across ages. Combining a sample-barcoded 5' primer with a J-beta primer mix, a second PCR ran for about 6 to 11 cycles. A single record per CDR3 protein comes from TCRdb applying MiXCR to the 5' RACE reads. The sample records fewer than 2 million distinct CDR3 sequences, more than 35% being singletons. Sequencing was carried out using blood. These receptor sequences come from a human donor in good health.

This chain uses TRBV5-1 with TRBJ1-1, with D perhaps TRBD1 (6 bases). Germline assignment: CDR1 SGHRS and CDR2 YFSETQ. This CDR3 comprises 15 residues. The V and J ends lost 2 bases and 4 bases respectively, with 15 bases between them. CDR3 coding DNA: TGCGCCAGCAGCTTCCCAGGGGCCTCTGGCACTGAAGCTTTCTTT. Its protein is CASSFPGASGTEAFF.

V is TRBV29-1 and J is TRBJ2-7; 9 bases line up with TRBD1. The V segment lost 4 bases and the J segment 3 bases; nucleotides outside the gene matches: 4. The germline CDR1 and CDR2 sequences are SQVTM and ANQGSEA. CDR3 length equals 13 residues. The CDR3 spells CSVAGGQGYEQYF. The CDR3 DNA sequence: TGCAGCGTTGCAGGGGGACAGGGCTACGAGCAGTACTTC.

The chain is built from TRBV5-8 and TRBJ2-1; D gene ambiguous. The CDR3 is made up of 17 amino acids. V was trimmed by 0 bases and J by 5 bases, leaving 18 bases between them. Per germline, CDR1 SGHTS and CDR2 YDEGEE. CDR3 DNA sequence: TGTGCCAGCAGCTTGGAAGGTAATGGCAGGCCGGACAATGAGCAGTTCTTC. Amino acids: CASSLEGNGRPDNEQFF.

This sequence joins TRBV9 and TRBJ2-5; 8 nucleotides match TRBD1. Judging by the DNA end, TRBJ2-7 fits better; the J call may be wrong. Germline loops: CDR1 SGDLS, CDR2 YYNGEE. This CDR3 has 17 amino acids. CDR3 DNA sequence: TGTGCCAGCAGCGTAGAGGGATTGACAGGGGACGGAAACGAGCAGTACTTC. As protein: CASSVEGLTGDGNEQYF.

This clonotype was recorded at least ten times. The rearrangement links TRBV5-5 to TRBJ2-1; D gene uncertain. The V gene lost 4 bases and the J gene lost 3 bases, with 8 bases spanning the gap. The V gene's germline CDR1 is SGHKS and CDR2 YYEKEE (reference sequence). There are 13 residues in the CDR3. The CDR3 DNA follows: TGTGCCAGCAGCCCCCGGGTCTACAATGAGCAGTTCTTC. Its translation is CASSPRVYNEQFF.

This clonotype was counted once. CDR3 in DNA: TGTGCCAGCAGCCCCCATACTAGTGTAACAGATACGCAGTATTTT. Translating gives CASSPHTSVTDTQYF. The rearrangement uses TRBV7-3 and TRBJ2-3; a possible D gene is TRBD2 (5 bases). The germline V gene encodes CDR1 SGHTA and CDR2 FQGTGA. V dropped 5 bases and J dropped 3 bases, with 15 bases sitting between them. The CDR3 loop spans 15 amino acids. Based on the CDR3 plus reference TRBV7-3 and TRBJ2-3, the full variable domain is GAGVSQTPSNKVTEKGKYVELRCDPISGHTALYWYRQSLGQGPEFLIYFQGTGAADDSGLPNDRFFAVRPEGSVSTLKIQRTERGDSAVYLCASSPHTSVTDTQYFGPGTRLTVL.

The genes are TRBV5-1 and TRBJ1-1; 7 positions agree with TRBD1. CDR1 and CDR2 from the germline V gene are SGHRS and YFSETQ. The CDR3 loop spans 15 amino acids. The J segment lost 0 bases and the V segment lost 3 bases, leaving 5 bases of the junction unmatched. The CDR3 loop reads CASSSTGALNTEAFF. DNA of the CDR3: TGCGCCAGCAGCTCAACAGGGGCTTTGAACACTGAAGCTTTCTTT.

The chain employs TRBV12-3 or TRBV12-4 and TRBJ1-2; D call uncertain. The V end lost 5 bases, the J end lost 0 bases, and 10 bases lay between the germline ends. This CDR3 comprises 14 residues. CDR3 bases: TGTGCCAGCAGTCATAGAAATGCTAACTATGGCTACACCTTC. Residues: CASSHRNANYGYTF.

This clonotype was found a few times. The rearrangement joins TRBV11-2 to TRBJ2-5; 7 nucleotides agree with TRBD2. The germline gives CDR1 SGHAT, CDR2 FQNNGV. The CDR3 runs 16 residues. V shed 5 bases, J shed 2 bases, and the junction held 11 bases outside the gene matches. In DNA, the CDR3 is TGTGCCAGCAGCACCACGACTAGCTCTCTACAAGAGACCCAGTACTTC. It encodes CASSTTTSSLQETQYF.